This TCR beta chain was captured in a study of regulatory T cells in long-lasting Graves disease. Study-level findings and limits: Persistent-disease Graves' patients showed less TCR diversity than new cases. There were preferences for TRBV28, TRBJ1-2 and TRBJ2-5 in persistent disease.

Building the TCR beta libraries relied on iRepertoire HTBI primers, and CDR3 regions underwent Arm-PCR. MiXCR, applied by TCRdb to the multiplex PCR reads, yields one record per CDR3 protein. This sample has some 340,000 distinct CDR3 sequences, with 20% to 25% found just once. This clonotype has just a few counts. Its antigen is not identified. The time point is: persistent/refractory GD, antithyroid drugs over 5 years with positive TRAb. After RNA was extracted from PBMCs, the TCR library was made from it. Patients all came to the study from an endocrinology department in Xi'an, China. Per germline, CDR1 DFQATT and CDR2 SNEGSKA (reference sequence). V dropped 5 bases and J dropped 0 bases, with 3 bases sitting between them. This CDR3 contains 11 residues.

The chain recombines TRBV20-1 with TRBJ2-3; D call uncertain. Sequences were derived from peripheral blood mononuclear cells (PBMCs), sampled when the disease was refractory, from a patient treated with antithyroid drugs. The TCR originated in a woman aged 40 to 50 with Graves disease. The CDR3 here is CSARSTDTQYF. The CDR3, as DNA: TGCAGTGCTCGCAGCACAGATACGCAGTATTTT.